The 14 T cell receptor delta chains given below trace back to one sample, sequenced in a study of Vδ1+ human thymocytes. General study points: Thymic TRG and TRD repertoires appeared highly polyclonal, with Gaussian CDR3 length distributions.

These receptors have no known antigen. Extracted RNA was reverse transcribed into cDNA. CDR3 amplicons came from multiplex PCR with pooled V-gene forward and constant-region reverse primers. TCRdb reanalysed the multiplex PCR reads with CATT. Of some 54,000 delta-chain clones listed, more than 15% were seen once; the top ten hold 0.5%. Sequencing used Vdelta1+ gamma-delta thymocytes from the thymus. Subset of the sample: FACS-sorted CD3+ TCRalphabeta- TCRVdelta1+ TCRVdelta2- thymocytes. The receptors originated from a boy less than two years old who had congenital heart surgery.

This sequence joins TRDV1 and TRDJ1; 12 bases are shared with TRDD3. V trimming: 6 bases; J trimming: 1 base; junction bases outside the gene matches: 27. CDR1 is TSWWSYY, CDR2 QGS, per germline. This CDR3 is 23 amino acids long. The CDR3 DNA is TGTGCTCTTGGACCTTCCCATACACTTTACTGGGGGATACCCGATAAGGGCACCGATAAACTCATCTTT. It encodes CALGPSHTLYWGIPDKGTDKLIF.

This clone was observed a few times. J is TRDJ1 and V is TRDV1, with 12 bases identical to TRDD3. V lost 2 bases, J lost 0 bases, and 28 bases stayed unmatched. Germline V CDR1 and CDR2: TSWWSYY, QGS. The CDR3 loop spans 25 amino acids. The CDR3 coding sequence is TGTGCTCTTGGGGAAATCGGGCCTTCTAACGACATACTGGGGGATACACTGGGGTACACCGATAAACTCATCTTT. Translating gives CALGEIGPSNDILGDTLGYTDKLIF.

This clone has more than one count but fewer than ten. The chain carries TRDV1 and TRDJ1; 9 positions match TRDD3. Germline V gene lookup returns CDR1 TSWWSYY and CDR2 QGS. V gave up 2 bases and J gave up 0 bases; unmatched junction bases: 13. The CDR3 covers 19 residues. The CDR3 DNA sequence: TGTGCTCTTGGGGAAGGTAAAAGGGGGGATACCCCGTACACCGATAAACTCATCTTT. The encoded protein is CALGEGKRGDTPYTDKLIF.

This clone was observed a handful of times. The rearrangement links TRDV1 to TRDJ1, with 7 bases that match TRDD3. The CDR3 is 18 amino acids. Looked up from germline, CDR1 is TSWWSYY and CDR2 is QGS. With 3 bases clipped from V and 3 bases from J, the junction kept 16 bases outside the gene matches. The CDR3 region has the DNA TGTGCTCTTGGGGAGGTCTCCGAAAGGGGATATAAATCCGATAAACTCATCTTT. This sequence encodes CALGEVSERGYKSDKLIF.

The chain uses TRDV1 and TRDJ1; TRDD3 agrees at 8 bases. The CDR3 sequence is 19 residues long. CDR1 and CDR2 from the germline V gene are TSWWSYY and QGS. V lost 2 bases, J lost 0 bases, and 14 bases stayed unmatched. The CDR3 DNA follows: TGTGCTCTTGGGGAAATGGTTCCCTACTGGGGGCCTAACACCGATAAACTCATCTTT. This gives the protein CALGEMVPYWGPNTDKLIF.

This clone was counted a few times. V gene TRDV1 combines with J gene TRDJ1, with TRDD2 matching over 9 bases. Germline V CDR1 and CDR2: TSWWSYY, QGS. This CDR3 has 19 residues. J lost 2 bases, V lost 3 bases, and 16 bases had no gene match. The DNA of the CDR3 is TGTGCTCTTGGGGAGGGGCCTTCCTACCCGTACGGGATAACCGATAAACTCATCTTT. Its translation is CALGEGPSYPYGITDKLIF.

The rearrangement joins TRDV1 to TRDJ1, with 12 bases that match TRDD3. With V trimmed by 4 bases and J by 3 bases, 15 bases remained unmatched. This CDR3 is 19 amino acids long. Germline V gene lookup returns CDR1 TSWWSYY and CDR2 QGS. DNA of the CDR3: TGTGCTCTTGGGGGACTCCTAAACTGGGGGATACTGAGGGCCGATAAACTCATCTTT. As protein: CALGGLLNWGILRADKLIF.

The chain combines TRDV1 with TRDJ1; 7 bases line up with TRDD2. V was clipped by 3 bases and J by 2 bases; unmatched bases: 6. The germline V gene encodes CDR1 TSWWSYY and CDR2 QGS. The CDR3 consists of 15 residues. Here the CDR3 DNA reads TGTGCTCTTGGGGAGCCTTCCTGCGTAACCGATAAACTCATCTTT. Translation gives CALGEPSCVTDKLIF.

On this clone itself: A read error may explain this, as a much larger clone is one base away. Because the CDR3's place on the DNA is in doubt, the DNA is left out and the CDR3 is given as listed by TCRdb. This chain joins TRAV29/DV5 and TRDJ1. The CDR3 totals 12 residues, both ends included. Germline V lookup: CDR1 NSMFDY, CDR2 ISSIKDK. The CDR3 loop is CSVLLCRKGLIF.

The V and J genes are TRDV1 and TRDJ1; the match to TRDD3 covers 8 bases. The CDR3 length is 21 residues. The V gene end was trimmed by 0 bases and the J gene end by 1 base; junction bases not matched to a gene: 19. Germline V CDR1 and CDR2: TSWWSYY, QGS. The DNA for the CDR3 is TGTGCTCTTGGGGAACTAAGAACCTTCGGTACTGGGGGTGATCGCACCGATAAACTCATCTTT. It translates to CALGELRTFGTGGDRTDKLIF.

This rearrangement joins TRDV1 to TRDJ1; D tentatively reads TRDD2 or TRDD3 (9 bases each). V dropped 1 base and J dropped 0 bases, with 33 bases sitting between them. The CDR3 is made up of 23 amino acids. Germline CDR1 and CDR2: TSWWSYY and QGS. The CDR3 nucleotides read TGTGCTCTTGGGGAACCTGGGCCTTCCTACGATGTACCTGGGGGATCGTACACCGATAAACTCATCTTT. Translation gives CALGEPGPSYDVPGGSYTDKLIF.

V and J are TRDV1 and TRDJ1; 7 bases align to TRDD3. Germline lookup yields CDR1 TSWWSYY and CDR2 QGS. There are 18 residues in the CDR3. V lost 2 bases and J lost 3; bases outside the gene matches: 15. CDR3 in amino acids: CALGEKLPTLLGSDKLIF. CDR3 DNA: TGTGCTCTTGGGGAAAAGCTTCCGACATTACTGGGGTCCGATAAACTCATCTTT.

This clone was counted between two and nine times. This chain connects TRDV1 to TRDJ1; 12 bases agree with TRDD3. CDR3 size: 22 residues. With 3 bases clipped from V and 3 bases from J, the junction kept 23 bases outside the gene matches. Germline loops: CDR1 TSWWSYY, CDR2 QGS. CDR3 in amino acids: CALGEPPSYLYWGIPPSDKLIF. CDR3 nucleotide sequence: TGTGCTCTTGGGGAGCCTCCTTCCTACCTATACTGGGGGATACCCCCGTCCGATAAACTCATCTTT.

The rearrangement uses TRDV1 and TRDJ1; 9 nucleotides agree with TRDD2. The CDR3 covers 24 residues. Germline CDR1 is TSWWSYY and CDR2 is QGS. The ends lost 4 bases at V and 1 base at J; junction bases unmatched: 31. The CDR3 loop reads CALGAPFFPSYVGGFVRFTDKLIF. The CDR3 region has the DNA TGTGCTCTTGGGGCTCCCTTTTTCCCTTCCTACGTAGGGGGATTCGTGAGGTTCACCGATAAACTCATCTTT.